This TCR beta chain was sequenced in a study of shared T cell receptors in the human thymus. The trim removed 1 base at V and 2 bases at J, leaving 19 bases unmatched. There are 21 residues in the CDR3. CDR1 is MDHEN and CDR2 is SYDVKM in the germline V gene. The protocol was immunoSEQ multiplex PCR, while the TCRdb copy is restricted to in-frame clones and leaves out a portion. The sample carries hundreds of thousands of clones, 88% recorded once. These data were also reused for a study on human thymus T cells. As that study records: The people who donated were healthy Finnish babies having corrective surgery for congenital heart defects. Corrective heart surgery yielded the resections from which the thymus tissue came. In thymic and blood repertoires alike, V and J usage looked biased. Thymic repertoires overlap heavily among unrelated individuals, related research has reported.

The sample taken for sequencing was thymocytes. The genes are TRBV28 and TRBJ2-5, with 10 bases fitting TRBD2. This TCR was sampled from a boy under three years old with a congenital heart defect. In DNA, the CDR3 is TGTGCCAGCAGTTTATATCCCAGGTTTGTGAGCGGGAGGGTTGCACAAGAGACCCAGTACTTC. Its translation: CASSLYPRFVSGRVAQETQYF.